This T cell receptor (beta chain) stems from a study of cytomegalovirus exposure and HLA in healthy donors. Study-wide findings and caveats: The authors later linked a missense DCLRE1C variant to TCR beta V- and J-gene trimming.

Worth noting for this clone: Its cognate antigen is unknown.

13 Jbeta primers and 60 Vbeta primers were used for the PCR. TCRdb's copy holds only in-frame clones and misses some; the assay was immunoSEQ multiplex PCR. The table records 180,000 or so clones, about 85% of them present only once. CDR1 is LNHNV, CDR2 YYDKDF, per germline (reference sequence). V lost 1 base and J 2 bases, leaving 17 bases between the germline ends. There are 17 residues in the CDR3. The chain links TRBV15 to TRBJ2-5; a weak D match, TRBD2 (6 bases). The sample taken for sequencing was PBMCs. The receptor's source is a girl between 5 and 17 years old in good health and CMV-seropositive. This CDR3 reads CATSRGGLGGTQETQYF. CDR3 coding DNA: TGTGCCACCAGCAGAGGGGGCCTCGGAGGGACTCAAGAGACCCAGTACTTC.